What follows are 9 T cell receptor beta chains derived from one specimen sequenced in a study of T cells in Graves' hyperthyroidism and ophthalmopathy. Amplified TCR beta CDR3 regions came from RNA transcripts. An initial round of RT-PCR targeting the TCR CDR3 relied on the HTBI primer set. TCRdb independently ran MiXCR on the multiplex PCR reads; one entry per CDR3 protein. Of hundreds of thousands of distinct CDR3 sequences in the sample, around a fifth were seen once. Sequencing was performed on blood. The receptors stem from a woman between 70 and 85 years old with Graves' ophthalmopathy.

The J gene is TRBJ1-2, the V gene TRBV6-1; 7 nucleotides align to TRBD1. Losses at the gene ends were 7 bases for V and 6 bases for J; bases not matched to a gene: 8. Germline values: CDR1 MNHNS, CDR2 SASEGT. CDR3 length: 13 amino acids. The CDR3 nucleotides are TGTGCCAGCACTCGAACAGGGGACAATGGCTACACCTTC. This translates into CASTRTGDNGYTF.

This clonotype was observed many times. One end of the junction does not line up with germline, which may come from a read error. CDR3 sequence: CASSLGRNTEAFF. The CDR3 DNA reads as TGTGCCAGCAGCTTAGGTAGGAACACTGAAGCTTTCTTT. This chain links TRBV12-3 or TRBV12-4 with TRBJ1-1, with unresolved D. The CDR3 totals 13 residues.

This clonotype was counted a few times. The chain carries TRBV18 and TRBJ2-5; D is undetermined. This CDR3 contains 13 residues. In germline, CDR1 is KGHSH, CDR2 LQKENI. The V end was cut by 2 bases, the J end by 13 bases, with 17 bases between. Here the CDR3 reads CASSPELETRPYF. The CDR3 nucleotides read TGTGCCAGCTCACCAGAATTGGAAACCCGTCCGTACTTC.

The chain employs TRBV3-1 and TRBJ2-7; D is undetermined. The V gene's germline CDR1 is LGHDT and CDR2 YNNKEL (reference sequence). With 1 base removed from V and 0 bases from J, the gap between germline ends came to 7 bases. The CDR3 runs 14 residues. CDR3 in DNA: TGTGCCAGCAGCCAAGGAGAGAGCTCCTACGAGCAGTACTTC. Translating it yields CASSQGESSYEQYF.

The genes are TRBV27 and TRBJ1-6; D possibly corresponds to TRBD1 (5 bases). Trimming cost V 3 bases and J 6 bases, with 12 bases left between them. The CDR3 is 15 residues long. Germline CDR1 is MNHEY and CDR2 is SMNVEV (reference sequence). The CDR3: CASSFGGSINSPLHF. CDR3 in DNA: TGTGCCAGCAGTTTCGGGGGTTCAATTAATTCACCCCTCCACTTT.

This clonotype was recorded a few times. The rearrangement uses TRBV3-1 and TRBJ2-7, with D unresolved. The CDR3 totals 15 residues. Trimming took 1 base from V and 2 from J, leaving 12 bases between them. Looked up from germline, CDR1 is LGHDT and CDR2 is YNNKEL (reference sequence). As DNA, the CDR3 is TGTGCCAGCAGCCAAGGGGTCAGCAGTACCTACGAGCAGTACTTC. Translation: CASSQGVSSTYEQYF.

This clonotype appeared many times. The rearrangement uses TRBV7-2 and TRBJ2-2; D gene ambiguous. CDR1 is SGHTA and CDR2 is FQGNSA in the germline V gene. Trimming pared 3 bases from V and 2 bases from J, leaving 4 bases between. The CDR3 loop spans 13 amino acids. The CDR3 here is CASSLDNTGELFF. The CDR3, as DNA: TGTGCCAGCAGCTTGGATAACACCGGGGAGCTGTTTTTT.

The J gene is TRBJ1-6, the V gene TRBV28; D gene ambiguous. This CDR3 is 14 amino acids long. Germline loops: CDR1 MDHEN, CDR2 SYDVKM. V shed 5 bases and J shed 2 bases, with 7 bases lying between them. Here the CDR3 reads CASSLQPYNSPLHF. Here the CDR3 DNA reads TGTGCCAGCAGTCTACAGCCCTATAATTCACCCCTCCACTTT.

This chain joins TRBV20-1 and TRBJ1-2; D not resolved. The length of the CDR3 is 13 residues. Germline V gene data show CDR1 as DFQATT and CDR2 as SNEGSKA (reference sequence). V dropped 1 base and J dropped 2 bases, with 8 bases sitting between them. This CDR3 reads CSARVGINYGYTF. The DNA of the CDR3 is TGCAGTGCTAGAGTTGGTATCAACTATGGCTACACCTTC.